This record looks at one T cell receptor beta chain sequence and its context. Its antigen remains unidentified. Germline CDR1 is MNHEY and CDR2 is SMNVEV (reference sequence). Deletions cut 8 bases from V and 6 bases from J, with 14 bases between. CDR3 length: 13 residues. The material for each subset, its genomic DNA, was split evenly across several immunoSEQ plates. The repertoire was sequenced with immunoSEQ multiplex PCR; TCRdb's copy has only in-frame clones and lacks some. The data show about 230,000 clones, 50% to 75% seen once. HIV-negative, healthy adults without recent acute infections or vaccinations were the donors. These data originate in a study of shared clonotypes between healthy human individuals. Study outcomes and limitations: Of the naive CD4 clonotypes, approximately 5% were shared across several donors.

The chain combines TRBV27 with TRBJ1-5, with D possibly being TRBD1 (6 bases). The receptor was isolated from a man aged 30-40 years in good health. Sequenced sample: memory CD4+ T cells sorted from blood. Regarding subset: CD45RA-negative fraction. The DNA for the CDR3 is TGTGCCAGCTCGACAGGCTGGGGTCAGCCCCAGCATTTT. Amino acid sequence: CASSTGWGQPQHF.